This T cell receptor beta chain was retrieved from a study of T cell clones after liver transplantation. Study background: Until 12-24 months post-transplant, subjects got standard immunosuppression and no induction.

Findings and limits, study-wide: Donor-reactive sequences fell more than third party-reactive ones, suggesting partial deletion.

The table lists this clone with a few counts. Its specificity is not known. In germline, CDR1 is MDHEN, CDR2 SYDVKM. This CDR3 region has 15 residues. V shed 5 bases and J shed 5 bases, with 19 bases lying between them. The protocol was immunoSEQ multiplex PCR, while the TCRdb copy is restricted to in-frame clones and leaves out a portion. The table records fewer than 70,000 clones, about two thirds of them present only once. Unstimulated PBMCs were sorted into CD3+CD4+ and CD3+CD8+ populations. The chain recombines TRBV28 with TRBJ2-7; D might be TRBD1 (6 bases). This TCR was sampled from a human donor who received a liver transplant. Specimen: CD4+ T cells from blood, collected before liver transplant. The CDR3 DNA is TGTGCCAGCAGTCAACCAGGGGATGTTGGTAACGAGCAGTACTTC. Its translation is CASSQPGDVGNEQYF.